This T cell receptor (beta chain) was sequenced during a study of multiple sclerosis patients with progressive multifocal leukoencephalopathy. Whole-study findings and limits: The findings' link to JC virus versus immunocompromise remained uncertain.

The CDR3 is 16 amino acids. Per the germline V gene, CDR1 is MNHEY and CDR2 is SVGAGI. The V and J ends lost 2 bases and 2 bases respectively, with 13 bases between them. This clone showed up just a few times. What it binds is unknown. Time point of the sample: 6 to 7 months of natalizumab therapy. At 6 months of natalizumab came T1, and at 12 months came T2. Clones were read by immunoSEQ multiplex PCR, and TCRdb kept only the in-frame ones, dropping some. The sample consists of 25,000 to 35,000 clones, roughly 91% of them appearing once. This chain connects TRBV6-5 to TRBJ1-3, with unresolved D. Sample: PBMCs, taken from a patient treated with natalizumab. The receptor comes from a human donor with multiple sclerosis. CDR3 DNA sequence: TGTGCCAGCAGTTACGGTAGCCCTACGGCTGGAAACACCATATATTTT. This gives the protein CASSYGSPTAGNTIYF.